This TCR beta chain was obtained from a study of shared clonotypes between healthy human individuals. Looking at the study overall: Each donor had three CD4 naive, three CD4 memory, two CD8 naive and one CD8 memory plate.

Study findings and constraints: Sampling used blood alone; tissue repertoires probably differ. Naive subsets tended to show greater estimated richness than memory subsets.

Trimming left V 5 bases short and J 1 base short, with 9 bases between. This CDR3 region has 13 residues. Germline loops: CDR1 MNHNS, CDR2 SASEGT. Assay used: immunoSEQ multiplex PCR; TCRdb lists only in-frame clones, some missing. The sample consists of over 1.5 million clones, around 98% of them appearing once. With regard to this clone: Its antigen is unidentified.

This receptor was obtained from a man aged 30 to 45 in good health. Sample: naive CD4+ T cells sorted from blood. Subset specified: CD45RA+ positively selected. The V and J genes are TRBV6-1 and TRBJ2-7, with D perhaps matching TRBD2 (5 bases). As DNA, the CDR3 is TGTGCCAGCAGTTGGACTGATTCCTACGAGCAGTACTTC. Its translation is CASSWTDSYEQYF.